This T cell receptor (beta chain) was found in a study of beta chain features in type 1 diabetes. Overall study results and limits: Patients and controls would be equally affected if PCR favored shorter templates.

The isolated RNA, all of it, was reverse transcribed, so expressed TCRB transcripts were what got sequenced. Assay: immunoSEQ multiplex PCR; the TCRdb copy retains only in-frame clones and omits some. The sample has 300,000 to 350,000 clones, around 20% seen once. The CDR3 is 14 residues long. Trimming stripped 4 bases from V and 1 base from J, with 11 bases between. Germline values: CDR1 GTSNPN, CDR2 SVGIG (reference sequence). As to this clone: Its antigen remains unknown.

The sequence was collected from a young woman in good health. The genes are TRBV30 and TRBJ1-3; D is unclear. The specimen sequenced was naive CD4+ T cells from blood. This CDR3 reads CAWISHPSGNTIYF. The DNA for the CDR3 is TGTGCCTGGATTTCACATCCGTCTGGAAACACCATATATTTT.